In its sample, the clone carrying this T cell receptor beta chain was seen many times. Its antigen is undetermined. In building TCR beta libraries, iRepertoire HTBI primers were used together with Arm-PCR of CDR3 regions. TCRdb independently ran MiXCR on the multiplex PCR reads; one entry per CDR3 protein. The sample has over 200,000 distinct CDR3 sequences; 18% are singletons. CDR1 MNHNS and CDR2 SASEGT come from the germline V gene. The CDR3 covers 16 residues. The V gene end was trimmed by 5 bases and the J gene end by 1 base; junction bases not matched to a gene: 3. Time point denoted: newly diagnosed GD, antithyroid drugs for less than 3 months. From PBMCs, RNA was extracted and then used to make the TCR library. Patient provenance is recorded as an endocrinology department in Xi'an, China. This specimen comes from a study of regulatory T cells in long-lasting Graves disease. Regarding the study as a whole: A reduction in accuracy may have resulted from the small sample size. The study found lower TCR diversity in persistent Graves' patients than in newly diagnosed ones.

These data were likewise used in another study, on T cells in Graves' hyperthyroidism and ophthalmopathy.

The chain has TRBV6-1 and TRBJ2-3; 13 bases match TRBD2. This material consisted of peripheral blood mononuclear cells (PBMCs), taken at new diagnosis, from a patient treated with antithyroid drugs. This receptor was taken from a young woman with Graves disease. Here the CDR3 DNA reads TGTGCCAGCAGTACCGGACTAGCGGGGGGCACAGATACGCAGTATTTT. It codes for CASSTGLAGGTDTQYF.